The rows below give T cell receptor beta chains drawn from one sample of a study of blood T cell repertoires in COVID-19. TCRdb's copy holds only in-frame clones and misses some; the assay was immunoSEQ multiplex PCR. The sample records about 11,000 clones, about 70% being singletons. The sequenced sample was peripheral blood. The receptor set was obtained from a man aged 55 to 70 with COVID-19, enrolled during active disease. Each CDR3 is given without its conserved first and last residue. Each record gives: V gene, J gene, CDR3 protein.

TRBV21-1	TRBJ1-1	ASSGRRKAF
TRBV9	TRBJ1-2	ASSTQSLGQFLNYGYT
TRBV7-9	TRBJ2-7	ASSSGTVGEQY
TRBV7-9	TRBJ1-2	ASSSLSRQGGDYGYT
TRBV30	TRBJ1-1	AWNYRTNTEAF
TRBV2	TRBJ2-3	ASSDLWTDDTQY
TRBV5-1	TRBJ2-1	ASSTGTGEYNEQF
TRBV6-4	TRBJ1-3	ASSDRLQGVVGNTIY
TRBV12-1	TRBJ2-3	ASSPTTTLPSGSTDTQY
TRBV7-2	TRBJ1-1	ASRQGQGFTEAF
TRBV3-1/TRBV3-2	TRBJ1-2	ASSPGLARYGYT
TRBV11-2	TRBJ1-5	ASSLVSGTGYSNQPQH
TRBV6-4	TRBJ1-1	ASSYRLNTEAF
TRBV11-3	TRBJ2-5	ASSRPEETQY
TRBV30	TRBJ1-2	AWMREANYGYT